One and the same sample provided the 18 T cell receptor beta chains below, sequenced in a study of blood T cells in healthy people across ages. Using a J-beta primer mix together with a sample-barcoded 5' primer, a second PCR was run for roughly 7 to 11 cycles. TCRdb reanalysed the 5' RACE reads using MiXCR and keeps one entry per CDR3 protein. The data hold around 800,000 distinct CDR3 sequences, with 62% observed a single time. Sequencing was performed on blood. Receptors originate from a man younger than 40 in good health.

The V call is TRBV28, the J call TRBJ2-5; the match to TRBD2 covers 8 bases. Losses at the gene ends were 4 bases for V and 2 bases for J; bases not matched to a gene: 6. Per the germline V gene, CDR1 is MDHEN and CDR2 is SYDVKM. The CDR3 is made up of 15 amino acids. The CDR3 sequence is CASSSGGEGQETQYF. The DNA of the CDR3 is TGTGCCAGCAGTTCGGGGGGGGAAGGGCAAGAGACCCAGTACTTC.

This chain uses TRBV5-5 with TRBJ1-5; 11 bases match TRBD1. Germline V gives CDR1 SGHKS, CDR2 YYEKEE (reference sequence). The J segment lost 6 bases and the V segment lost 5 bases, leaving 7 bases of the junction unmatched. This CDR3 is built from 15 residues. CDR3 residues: CASSYGQGAVQPQHF. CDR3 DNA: TGTGCCAGCAGTTACGGACAGGGGGCAGTTCAGCCCCAGCATTTT.

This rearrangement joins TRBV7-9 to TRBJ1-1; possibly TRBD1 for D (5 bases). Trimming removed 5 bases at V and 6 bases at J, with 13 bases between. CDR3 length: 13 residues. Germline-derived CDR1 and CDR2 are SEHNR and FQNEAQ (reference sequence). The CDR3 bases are TGTGCCAGCAGCCACGGGGGATCCGCTGAAGCTTTCTTT. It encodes CASSHGGSAEAFF.

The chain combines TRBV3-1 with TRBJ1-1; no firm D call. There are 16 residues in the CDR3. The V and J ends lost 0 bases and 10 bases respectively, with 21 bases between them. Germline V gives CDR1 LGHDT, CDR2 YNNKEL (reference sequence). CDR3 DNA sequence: TGTGCCAGCAGCCAAGAAGGGCTGAGAGGGCGGGTCGGAGCTTTCTTT. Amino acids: CASSQEGLRGRVGAFF.

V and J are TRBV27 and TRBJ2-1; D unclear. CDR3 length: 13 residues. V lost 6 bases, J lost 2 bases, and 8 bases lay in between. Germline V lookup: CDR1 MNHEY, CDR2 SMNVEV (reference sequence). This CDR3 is CASSRRTYNEQFF. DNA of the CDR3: TGTGCCAGCAGCCGACGGACCTACAATGAGCAGTTCTTC.

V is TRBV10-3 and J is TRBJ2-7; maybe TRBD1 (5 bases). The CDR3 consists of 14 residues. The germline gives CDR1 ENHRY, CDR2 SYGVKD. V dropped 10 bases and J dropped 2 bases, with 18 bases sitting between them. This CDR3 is CATKGLQETYEQYF. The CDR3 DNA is TGTGCCACCAAGGGATTACAGGAAACCTACGAGCAGTACTTC.

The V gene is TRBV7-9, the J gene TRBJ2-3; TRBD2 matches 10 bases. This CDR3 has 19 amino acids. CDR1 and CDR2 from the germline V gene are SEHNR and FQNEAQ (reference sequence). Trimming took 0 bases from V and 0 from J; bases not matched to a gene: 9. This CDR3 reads CASSLAPASGGTSTDTQYF. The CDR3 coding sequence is TGTGCCAGCAGCTTAGCGCCGGCTAGCGGGGGAACAAGCACAGATACGCAGTATTTT.

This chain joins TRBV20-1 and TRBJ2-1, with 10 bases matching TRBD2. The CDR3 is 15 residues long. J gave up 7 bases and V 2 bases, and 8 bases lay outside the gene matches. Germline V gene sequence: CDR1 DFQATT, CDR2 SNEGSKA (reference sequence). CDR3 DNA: TGCAGTGCTAGACCCAGGACTAGCGGTGTAAATGAGCAGTTCTTC. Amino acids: CSARPRTSGVNEQFF.

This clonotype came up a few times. CDR3 in DNA: TGCGCCAGCAGCCAAGAGCGCGGGACTAGCGGAGCTAGCACAGATACGCAGTATTTT. It encodes CASSQERGTSGASTDTQYF. The chain employs TRBV4-1 and TRBJ2-3, with TRBD2 matching over 11 bases. The CDR3 runs to 19 residues. V gave up 0 bases and J gave up 0 bases; unmatched junction bases: 8. Per germline, CDR1 MGHRA and CDR2 YSYEKL.

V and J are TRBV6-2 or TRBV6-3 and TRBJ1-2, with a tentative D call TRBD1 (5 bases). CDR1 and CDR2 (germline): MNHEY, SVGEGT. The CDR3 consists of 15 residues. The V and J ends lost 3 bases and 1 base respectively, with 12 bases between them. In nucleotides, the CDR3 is TGTGCCAGCAGTTATGGGGACGGCGATAACTATGGCTACACCTTC. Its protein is CASSYGDGDNYGYTF.

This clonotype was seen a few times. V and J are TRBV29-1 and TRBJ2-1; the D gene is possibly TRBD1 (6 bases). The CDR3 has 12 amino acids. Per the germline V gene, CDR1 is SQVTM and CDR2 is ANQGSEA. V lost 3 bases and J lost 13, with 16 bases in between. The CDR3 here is CSVETGTLKQFF. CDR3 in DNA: TGCAGCGTTGAGACAGGAACCCTGAAACAGTTCTTC.

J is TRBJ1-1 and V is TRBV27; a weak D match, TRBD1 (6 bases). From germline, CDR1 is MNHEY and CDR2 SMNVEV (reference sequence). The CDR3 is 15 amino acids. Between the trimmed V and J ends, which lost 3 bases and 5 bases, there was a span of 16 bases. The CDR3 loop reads CASSLGRGVRTEAFF. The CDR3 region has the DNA TGTGCCAGCAGTTTGGGAAGGGGGGTTCGGACTGAAGCTTTCTTT.

The CDR3 DNA reads as TGCAGTGCTAGTCCCAGCGGGGGGGCCTCGGAGACCCAGTACTTC. Its protein is CSASPSGGASETQYF. V and J are TRBV20-1 and TRBJ2-7, with 10 bases aligning to TRBD2. Matching the DNA end better, TRBJ2-5 makes the J call doubtful. The CDR3 runs to 15 residues. Per the germline V gene, CDR1 is DFQATT and CDR2 is SNEGSKA (reference sequence).

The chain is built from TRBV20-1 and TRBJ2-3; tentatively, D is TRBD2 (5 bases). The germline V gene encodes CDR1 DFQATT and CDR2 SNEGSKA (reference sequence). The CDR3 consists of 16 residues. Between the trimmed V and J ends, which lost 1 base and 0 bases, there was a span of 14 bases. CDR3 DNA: TGCAGTGCTAGAGTTAAGGCAAGCGGCAGCACAGATACGCAGTATTTT. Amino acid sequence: CSARVKASGSTDTQYF.

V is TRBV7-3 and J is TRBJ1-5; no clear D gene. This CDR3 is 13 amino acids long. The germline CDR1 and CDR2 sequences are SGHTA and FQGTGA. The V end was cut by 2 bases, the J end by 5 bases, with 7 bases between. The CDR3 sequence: CASSLGPYQPQHF. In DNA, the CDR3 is TGTGCCAGCAGCTTAGGTCCTTATCAGCCCCAGCATTTT.

CDR3 coding DNA: TGTGCCAGCAGTTACCCGACAGGGGAGGCGACTCAGCCCCAGCATTTT. Translated, it gives CASSYPTGEATQPQHF. The chain joins TRBV6-5 to TRBJ1-5, with 8 bases fitting TRBD1. V dropped 2 bases and J dropped 6; count of bases not matched to a gene: 9. Germline V gene sequence: CDR1 MNHEY, CDR2 SVGAGI. The CDR3 covers 16 residues.

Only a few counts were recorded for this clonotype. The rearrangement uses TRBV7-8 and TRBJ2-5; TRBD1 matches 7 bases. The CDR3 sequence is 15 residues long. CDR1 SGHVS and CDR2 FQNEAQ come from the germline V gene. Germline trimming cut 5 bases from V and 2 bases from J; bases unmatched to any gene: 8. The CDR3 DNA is TGTGCCAGCAGCCCGAACAGGGGTTGGCAAGAGACCCAGTACTTC. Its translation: CASSPNRGWQETQYF.

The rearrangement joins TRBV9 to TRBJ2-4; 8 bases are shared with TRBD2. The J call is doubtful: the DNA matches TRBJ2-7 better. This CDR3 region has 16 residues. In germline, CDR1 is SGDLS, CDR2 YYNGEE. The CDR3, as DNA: TGTGCCAGCAGCGTAGGGAGCGGGGGTCTCTCCTACGAGCAGTACTTC. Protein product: CASSVGSGGLSYEQYF.